This is a list of T cell receptor beta chains from one sample in a study of type 1 and type 2 diabetes patients. Using its own MiXCR run on the multiplex PCR reads, TCRdb lists one record per CDR3 protein. The profile shows 250,000 to 300,000 distinct CDR3 sequences, around 47% of them singletons. The sample taken for sequencing was peripheral blood mononuclear cells (PBMCs). These TCRs come from a man aged 18 to 35 with type 2 diabetes. Both conserved end residues are part of each CDR3. The order of the fields is J gene, D gene, clone size, V gene, CDR3 DNA, CDR3 protein. A D gene is named only where the DNA matches it firmly. Not every row has a clone size; where given, it reads once, few, many or a size class.

TRBJ1-2,NA,NA,TRBV7-9,TGTGCCAGCAGCTTAGCGGAGAGTGGCTACACCTTC,CASSLAESGYTF
TRBJ2-2,TRBD2,NA,TRBV6-6,TGTGCCAGCAGTTACTCGTTGACTAGCGGGACGTTTACCGGGGAGCTGTTTTTT,CASSYSLTSGTFTGELFF
TRBJ1-5,TRBD1,NA,TRBV6-4,TGTGCCAGCAGTGACTCGGGGTCGAGGACAGGGGATCAGCCCCAGCATTTT,CASSDSGSRTGDQPQHF
TRBJ2-5,TRBD1,NA,TRBV9,TGTGCCAGCAGCGTCGAGGGAGGACAGGGTGGGGTTTGGGAGACCCAGTACTTC,CASSVEGGQGGVWETQYF
TRBJ2-2,NA,few,TRBV7-8,TGTGCCAGCAGCTTGCTAGTGAGTGCCGGGGAGCTGTTTTTT,CASSLLVSAGELFF
TRBJ1-4,NA,few,TRBV19,TGTGCCAGTAGCCTAACAACAGGGTACGAAAAACTGTTTTTT,CASSLTTGYEKLFF
TRBJ1-1,NA,few,TRBV7-6,TGTGCCAGCAGCTTAAGTCCGGGGTCGAACACTGAAGCTTTCTTT,CASSLSPGSNTEAFF
TRBJ2-1,TRBD1,NA,TRBV4-3,TGCGCCAGCAGCCAAGCCATCCAGACAGGGACCTACAATGAGCAGTTCTTC,CASSQAIQTGTYNEQFF
TRBJ1-1,NA,few,TRBV5-1,TGCGCCAGCAGCTTGGTGGCTGGAAGCACTGAAGCTTTCTTT,CASSLVAGSTEAFF
TRBJ2-7,TRBD1,NA,TRBV20-1,TGCAGTGCTACTACAGGGGCGTCCTACGAGCAGTACTTC,CSATTGASYEQYF
TRBJ2-3,NA,NA,TRBV7-3,TGTGCCAGCAGCATAGAGTCTTATAATACAGATACGCAGTATTTT,CASSIESYNTDTQYF
TRBJ2-5,NA,NA,TRBV6-1,TGTGCCACAAAGAAGACAGCGCAAGAGACCCAGTACTTC,CATKKTAQETQYF
TRBJ2-5,NA,NA,TRBV30,TGTGCCTGGAGTATAAGTGGGAGAGAGACCCAGTACTTC,CAWSISGRETQYF
TRBJ2-6,NA,NA,TRBV15,TGTGCCACGAAGGGTAAGGGGCAAGGGGCCAACGTCCTGACTTTC,CATKGKGQGANVLTF
TRBJ1-6,NA,few,TRBV9,TGTGCCAGCAGCGTAGAGTCCCGTAACGGTTCACCCCTCCACTTT,CASSVESRNGSPLHF
TRBJ1-4,TRBD1,NA,TRBV18,TGTGCCAGCTCACCCCAGGGGGTAGAAAAACTGTTTTTT,CASSPQGVEKLFF
TRBJ2-5,NA,NA,TRBV2,TGTGCCAGCAGGGAGACAGTGCTCGGAGAGACCCAGTACTTC,CASRETVLGETQYF
TRBJ1-4,NA,few,TRBV6-1,TGTGCCAGCAGTGAGTTGCGCGGTTCGGGTGAAAAACTGTTTTTT,CASSELRGSGEKLFF
TRBJ2-7,TRBD1,NA,TRBV6-6,TGTGCCAGCAGTTACGACGGACAGGGGGCGCGGGAGCAGTACTTC,CASSYDGQGAREQYF
TRBJ2-1,NA,NA,TRBV20-1,TGCAGTGCTAGAGCAGACCCATCCTACAATGAGCAGTTCTTC,CSARADPSYNEQFF
TRBJ1-1,TRBD1,many,TRBV19,TGTGCCAGTATGGGACAGACGAACACTGAAGCTTTCTTT,CASMGQTNTEAFF
TRBJ2-7,NA,NA,TRBV28,TGTGCCAGCAACGTTGGTCGGGGTTGGGAGCAGTACTTC,CASNVGRGWEQYF
TRBJ1-2,NA,NA,TRBV30,TGTGCCTACAGGCGAGGGGGCTACACCTTC,CAYRRGGYTF
TRBJ2-7,NA,NA,TRBV10-3,TGTGCCACCAGTGATTTGGCAGGGCAAGAGCAGTACTTC,CATSDLAGQEQYF
TRBJ2-6,TRBD1,few,TRBV6-1,TGTGCCAGCAGGATGACAGGGCTCAACTCTGGGGCCAACGTCCTGACTTTC,CASRMTGLNSGANVLTF
TRBJ2-5,NA,few,TRBV20-1,TGCAGTGCTAGTCCGGGGATGGAGACCCAGTACTTC,CSASPGMETQYF
TRBJ2-5,TRBD1,NA,TRBV6-5,TGTGCCAGCAGTTACGACAGGGTCCAAGAGACCCAGTACTTC,CASSYDRVQETQYF